Listed here are 30 T cell receptor beta chains from one sample, sequenced in a study of blood T cells in healthy people across ages. With a J-beta primer mix and a sample-barcoded 5' primer, a second PCR ran roughly 6 to 12 cycles. Each CDR3 protein gets one entry after TCRdb re-called the 5' RACE reads with MiXCR. The sample yields 800,000 to 950,000 distinct CDR3 sequences, 36% seen once. What was sequenced was blood. The receptors stem from a man younger than 30 in good health.

This clonotype appeared a few times. This chain uses TRBV19 with TRBJ1-2; D is undetermined. With 3 bases removed from V and 6 bases from J, the gap between germline ends came to 8 bases. The CDR3 sequence is 12 residues long. Germline CDR1 is LNHDA and CDR2 is SQIVND (reference sequence). The CDR3 sequence: CASSMGWDGYTF. The CDR3 DNA is TGTGCCAGTAGTATGGGCTGGGATGGCTACACCTTC.

A single count supports this clonotype. The CDR3 region is CASKDTYNEQFF. The CDR3 DNA sequence: TGTGCCAGCAAGGACACGTACAATGAGCAGTTCTTC. V usage is TRBV2 and J usage is TRBJ2-1, with a possible D match to TRBD1 (5 bases). The CDR3 covers 12 residues. Germline CDR1 is SNHLY and CDR2 is FYNNEI. V shed 7 bases and J shed 4 bases, with 8 bases lying between them.

The chain uses TRBV4-3 and TRBJ2-2; unclear D gene. The CDR3 has 14 amino acids. The ends were cut back, 3 bases at V and 8 bases at J, with 13 bases in the middle. Germline CDR1 is LGHNA and CDR2 is YSLEER. The CDR3 loop is CASSHPDRRGELFF. The DNA of the CDR3 is TGCGCCAGCAGCCACCCCGACCGAAGGGGGGAGCTGTTTTTT.

This clonotype has a handful of counts. The V call is TRBV20-1, the J call TRBJ1-6; D possibly corresponds to TRBD1 (6 bases). V lost 0 bases, J lost 9 bases, and 15 bases lay in between. This CDR3 is 15 amino acids long. CDR1 and CDR2 from the germline V gene are DFQATT and SNEGSKA (reference sequence). The CDR3 DNA is TGCAGTGCTAGAGATGGGGGTGGGGGCAGTTCACCCCTCCACTTT. It codes for CSARDGGGGSSPLHF.

The chain recombines TRBV10-3 with TRBJ2-5, with D possibly TRBD2 on 5 matching bases. The V end was cut by 0 bases, the J end by 4 bases, with 15 bases between. CDR3 size: 16 residues. CDR1 is ENHRY and CDR2 is SYGVKD in the germline V gene. CDR3 sequence reads: CAISESFEEVRETQYF. In nucleotides, the CDR3 is TGTGCCATCAGTGAGTCTTTTGAGGAGGTACGAGAGACCCAGTACTTC.

The V and J genes are TRBV19 and TRBJ2-1; no reliable D call. Germline assignment: CDR1 LNHDA and CDR2 SQIVND (reference sequence). V lost 3 bases to trimming and J lost 4 bases, with 7 bases between them. The CDR3 totals 13 residues. CDR3 sequence (DNA): TGTGCCAGTAGTATTCGGCAATACAATGAGCAGTTCTTC. Its translation: CASSIRQYNEQFF.

V gene TRBV7-2 combines with J gene TRBJ2-1; D possibly corresponds to TRBD2 (6 bases). The ends were cut back, 5 bases at V and 1 base at J, with 15 bases in the middle. CDR3 length: 16 residues. Germline CDR1 SGHTA, CDR2 FQGNSA. The CDR3 reads CASSAEPGTSYNEQFF. The CDR3, as DNA: TGTGCCAGCAGCGCCGAGCCGGGGACTTCCTACAATGAGCAGTTCTTC.

This clonotype was recorded a few times. This chain uses TRBV2 with TRBJ2-1, with D tentatively TRBD1 (7 bases). Germline CDR1 is SNHLY and CDR2 is FYNNEI. Trimming took off 3 bases at V and 1 base at J, with 10 bases between the two ends. The CDR3 sequence is 15 residues long. CDR3 bases: TGTGCCAGCAGTGACAGGGGGGAATCCTACAATGAGCAGTTCTTC. The encoded protein is CASSDRGESYNEQFF.

This chain links TRBV2 with TRBJ2-7, with D perhaps being TRBD1 or TRBD2 (5 bases each). The CDR3 has 12 amino acids. Per the germline V gene, CDR1 is SNHLY and CDR2 is FYNNEI. V was cut by 7 bases and J by 3 bases, with 10 bases left in between. The CDR3 nucleotides read TGTGCCAGCATGGGGGTCCGCTACGAGCAGTACTTC. This sequence encodes CASMGVRYEQYF.

In its sample, this clonotype was seen a few times. The rearrangement uses TRBV6-2 or TRBV6-3 and TRBJ2-7; TRBD1 is a possible D gene (6 bases). CDR1 and CDR2 (germline): MNHEY, SVGEGT. This CDR3 is built from 15 residues. Trimming stripped 5 bases from V and 2 bases from J, with 16 bases between. The CDR3 nucleotides are TGTGCCAGCAGTACGACAGGACTTTATCCCTACGAGCAGTACTTC. Its translation is CASSTTGLYPYEQYF.

In this sample, this clonotype turned up a few times. The V call is TRBV25-1, the J call TRBJ1-1, with D perhaps TRBD1 (5 bases). V lost 1 base and J lost 0, with 15 bases in between. CDR3 length: 17 amino acids. CDR1 is MGHDK and CDR2 is SYGVNS in the germline V gene. The CDR3: CASSESLGPRMNTEAFF. CDR3 DNA: TGTGCCAGCAGTGAATCCTTGGGACCGAGGATGAACACTGAAGCTTTCTTT.

V and J are TRBV20-1 and TRBJ2-1; 7 bases align to TRBD2. Germline CDR1 reads DFQATT; CDR2 reads SNEGSKA (reference sequence). V lost 3 bases and J lost 14; bases outside the gene matches: 7. The length of the CDR3 is 11 residues. DNA for the CDR3: TGCAGTGCTAGCGGGGGGAGGGAGAAGTTCTTC. Protein product: CSASGGREKFF.

This clonotype was observed a handful of times. The chain carries TRBV28 and TRBJ2-1, with 10 bases fitting TRBD1. The CDR3 runs to 15 residues. Trimming took 5 bases from V and 6 from J; bases not matched to a gene: 7. Germline V gives CDR1 MDHEN, CDR2 SYDVKM. The DNA of the CDR3 is TGTGCCAGCAGTACGCCGGGACAGGGGAGCAATGAGCAGTTCTTC. Protein sequence: CASSTPGQGSNEQFF.

The chain combines TRBV19 with TRBJ1-6; maybe TRBD1 (5 bases). The germline gives CDR1 LNHDA, CDR2 SQIVND (reference sequence). Trimming shortened V by 4 bases and J by 5 bases, and 6 bases separated the two germline ends. CDR3 size: 13 residues. CDR3 protein: CASSTRDNSPLHF. The CDR3 DNA sequence: TGTGCCAGTAGTACCAGGGATAATTCACCCCTCCACTTT. Drawing the rest from reference TRBV19 and TRBJ1-6, the complete variable domain is DGGITQSPKYLFRKEGQNVTLSCEQNLNHDAMYWYRQDPGQGLRLIYYSQIVNDFQKGDIAEGYSVSREKKESFPLTVTSAQKNPTAFYLCASSTRDNSPLHFGNGTRLTVT.

In its sample, this clonotype was seen many times. The genes are TRBV4-1 and TRBJ2-7; D perhaps matches TRBD1 (7 bases). The V end lost 0 bases, the J end lost 3 bases, and 12 bases lay between the germline ends. Germline V gives CDR1 MGHRA, CDR2 YSYEKL. The CDR3 spans 15 residues. The CDR3 DNA reads as TGCGCCAGCAGCCAAGAGGAGGGACAGTTCTACGAGCAGTACTTC. Translation: CASSQEEGQFYEQYF.

This chain connects TRBV12-3 or TRBV12-4 to TRBJ2-1; TRBD2 matches 11 bases. The CDR3 has 16 amino acids. V shed 6 bases and J 3 bases; nucleotides not matched to a gene: 7. The CDR3 DNA sequence: TGTGCCAGCAGCTACATACTAGCGGGGGTCTACAATGAGCAGTTCTTC. Translating gives CASSYILAGVYNEQFF.

This clonotype was seen a single time. At one boundary the junction diverges from the germline segment, which might be a read error. This rearrangement joins TRBV13 to TRBJ2-5; D possibly corresponds to TRBD2 (5 bases). Looked up from germline, CDR1 is PRHDT and CDR2 is FYEKMQ (reference sequence). The CDR3 spans 13 residues. The CDR3 sequence is CASSLERQESQYF. CDR3 in DNA: TGTGCCAGCAGCTTAGAGCGGCAAGAGAGCCAGTACTTC.

At least ten counts were recorded for this clonotype. The chain's CDR3 is CSARGDRDGYTF. The CDR3 DNA reads TGCAGTGCTAGAGGGGACAGGGATGGCTACACCTTC. The genes are TRBV20-1 and TRBJ1-2, with 9 bases lining up with TRBD1. With V trimmed by 1 base and J by 6 bases, 0 bases remained unmatched. From germline, CDR1 is DFQATT and CDR2 SNEGSKA (reference sequence). The CDR3 is 12 residues long.

This clonotype was counted a few times. The rearrangement uses TRBV29-1 and TRBJ2-3; 11 bases line up with TRBD2. The CDR3 sequence is 19 residues long. The germline CDR1 and CDR2 sequences are SQVTM and ANQGSEA. The trim removed 2 bases at V and 4 bases at J, leaving 17 bases unmatched. The CDR3 DNA follows: TGCAGCGTTGAACGACTAGCGGGGTCACCAATTGGCGGCCCAGATACGCAGTATTTT. It specifies CSVERLAGSPIGGPDTQYF.

Worth noting for this clonotype: This may be a read error: a much more frequent sequence differs by one nucleotide. This chain connects TRBV20-1 to TRBJ2-5, with D unclear. The CDR3 sequence is 12 residues long. Germline loops: CDR1 DFQATT, CDR2 SNEGSKA (reference sequence). Here the CDR3 reads CRASIRRETQYF. In DNA form, the CDR3 reads TGCAGGGCTAGTATCCGACGGGAGACCCAGTACTTC.

This clonotype was recorded a few times. The chain employs TRBV20-1 and TRBJ2-7; 10 nucleotides align to TRBD1. The J call may be incorrect, as the DNA end agrees better with TRBJ2-5. CDR1 DFQATT and CDR2 SNEGSKA come from the germline V gene (reference sequence). The CDR3 runs 16 residues. CDR3 DNA sequence: TGCAGTGCTATCCTTAGTAGGGACAGGGGAAAAGAGACCCAGTACTTC. Its protein product is CSAILSRDRGKETQYF.

The J gene is TRBJ2-5, the V gene TRBV5-1; weak D call: TRBD1 (5 bases). The CDR3 runs to 12 residues. CDR1 and CDR2 from the germline V gene are SGHRS and YFSETQ. V dropped 6 bases and J dropped 3 bases, with 9 bases sitting between them. The CDR3 region is CASTDREETQYF. As DNA, the CDR3 is TGCGCCAGCACTGACAGAGAAGAGACCCAGTACTTC.

The CDR3 loop reads CASSLGKEIVSQETQYF. For the CDR3, the DNA is TGTGCCAGCAGTTTAGGGAAGGAGATCGTTTCGCAAGAGACCCAGTACTTC. This chain joins TRBV28 and TRBJ2-5; the D is unclear. This CDR3 contains 17 residues. Between the trimmed V and J ends, which lost 2 bases and 2 bases, there was a span of 18 bases. Germline V gives CDR1 MDHEN, CDR2 SYDVKM.

The chain uses TRBV4-1 and TRBJ2-3, with 14 bases matching TRBD2. The V segment lost 1 base and the J segment 3 bases; nucleotides outside the gene matches: 6. The CDR3 has 18 amino acids. Germline V gene data show CDR1 as MGHRA and CDR2 as YSYEKL. The CDR3 reads CASSQGPGLAGVTDTQYF. CDR3 bases: TGCGCCAGCAGCCAAGGCCCGGGACTAGCGGGGGTTACAGATACGCAGTATTTT.

This clonotype has a count of ten or more. V usage is TRBV6-5 and J usage is TRBJ2-3; tentative D call: TRBD2 (5 bases). The V end lost 5 bases, the J end lost 7 bases, and 10 bases lay between the germline ends. The CDR3 totals 12 residues. Germline V gives CDR1 MNHEY, CDR2 SVGAGI. The CDR3 bases are TGTGCCAGCAGTCCGAGCGGATATACGCAGTATTTT. As protein: CASSPSGYTQYF.

Details on this clonotype: It may be a read error: a sequence one base away is much more abundant. This chain uses TRBV12-3 or TRBV12-4 with TRBJ2-7; D is perhaps TRBD1 or TRBD2 (5 bases each). The CDR3 consists of 15 residues. Trimming took off 5 bases at V and 3 bases at J, with 17 bases between the two ends. CDR3 sequence: CASSMGSGSFYEQYF. The CDR3 DNA reads TGTGCCAGCAGTATGGGTTCAGGGAGCTTCTACGAGCAGTACTTC.

The gene calls are TRBV7-9 and TRBJ2-7; TRBD2 is a possible D gene (7 bases). The CDR3 sequence is 16 residues long. V gave up 4 bases and J gave up 5 bases, with 21 bases separating them. Germline assignment: CDR1 SEHNR and CDR2 FQNEAQ (reference sequence). The CDR3 loop reads CASSSSRGGGPHEQYF. The CDR3 nucleotides read TGTGCCAGCAGCTCTAGCAGAGGGGGGGGACCCCACGAGCAGTACTTC.

This clonotype showed up just a few times. The chain links TRBV6-5 to TRBJ1-2, with D perhaps TRBD1 (5 bases). CDR3 length equals 14 residues. V was pared by 4 bases and J by 1 base, with 10 bases between. The germline V gene encodes CDR1 MNHEY and CDR2 SVGAGI. CDR3 bases: TGTGCCAGCAGTTTAACAGGAGTTAACTATGGCTACACCTTC. Translating gives CASSLTGVNYGYTF.

The chain employs TRBV5-1 and TRBJ1-6, with D possibly TRBD1 on 5 matching bases. V was trimmed by 6 bases and J by 7 bases, leaving 11 bases between them. The CDR3 is 13 amino acids. Germline CDR1 reads SGHRS; CDR2 reads YFSETQ. The CDR3 is CASTGTENSPLHF. The CDR3 bases are TGCGCCAGCACCGGGACCGAGAATTCACCCCTCCACTTT.

This clonotype was detected only a few times. The CDR3 nucleotides are TGTGCCAGTAGTTGGGAAATTAATTCACCCCTCCACTTT. This sequence encodes CASSWEINSPLHF. The V call is TRBV19, the J call TRBJ1-6; D is unclear. Trimming shortened V by 5 bases and J by 6 bases, and 8 bases separated the two germline ends. CDR1 LNHDA and CDR2 SQIVND come from the germline V gene (reference sequence). This CDR3 has 13 amino acids.